The 30 T cell receptor beta chains below come from one sample, sequenced in a study of blood T cell repertoires in COVID-19. Some clones are missing from TCRdb's copy, which holds only in-frame ones; the method was immunoSEQ multiplex PCR. The sample consists of a few hundred thousand clones, roughly nine tenths of them appearing once. Input material: peripheral blood. The source is a man aged 55 to 70 with acute or convalescent COVID-19.

This chain joins TRBV5-4 and TRBJ2-7; D perhaps matches TRBD1 (6 bases). There are 13 residues in the CDR3. V was trimmed by 2 bases and J by 5 bases, leaving 11 bases between them. The germline CDR1 and CDR2 sequences are SGHNT and YYREEE (reference sequence). The chain's CDR3 is CASSFLRGDEQYF. The CDR3 DNA reads TGTGCCAGCAGCTTTCTCAGGGGAGACGAGCAGTACTTC.

The chain employs TRBV7-6 and TRBJ2-7; 10 bases map to TRBD2. This CDR3 has 17 amino acids. Germline V gives CDR1 SGHVS, CDR2 FNYEAQ. V gave up 1 base and J gave up 2 bases; unmatched junction bases: 8. The CDR3 here is CASSLERGGGTTYEQYF. The CDR3 DNA is TGTGCCAGCAGCTTAGAGCGGGGGGGCGGGACCACCTACGAGCAGTACTTC.

The chain links TRBV5-1 to TRBJ2-7; D may be TRBD1 (6 bases). V was shortened by 4 bases and J by 3 bases, with 14 bases between the two germline ends. CDR3 length equals 14 residues. CDR1 and CDR2 (germline): SGHRS, YFSETQ. CDR3 in amino acids: CASSGQTPNYEQYF. As DNA, the CDR3 is TGCGCCAGCAGCGGACAGACCCCCAACTACGAGCAGTACTTC.

CDR3 sequence: CASSRGWSGYEQYF. The DNA for the CDR3 is TGTGCCAGCAGCCGCGGCTGGTCCGGCTACGAGCAGTACTTC. The genes are TRBV28 and TRBJ2-7; no definite D call. The CDR3 contains 14 residues. With 6 bases removed from V and 3 bases from J, the gap between germline ends came to 15 bases. CDR1 is MDHEN and CDR2 is SYDVKM in the germline V gene.

This rearrangement joins TRBV2 to TRBJ1-1; 7 nucleotides match TRBD1. This CDR3 contains 13 residues. Trimming removed 4 bases from V and 6 bases from J; junction bases left unmatched: 5. In germline, CDR1 is SNHLY, CDR2 FYNNEI. As DNA, the CDR3 is TGTGCCAGCAGTGGACAGGGAGGCTCTGAAGCTTTCTTT. This encodes CASSGQGGSEAFF.

The V call is TRBV29-1, the J call TRBJ1-5, with D hard to call. The CDR3 sequence is 12 residues long. With 6 bases removed from V and 9 bases from J, the gap between germline ends came to 15 bases. The germline gives CDR1 SQVTM, CDR2 ANQGSEA. The CDR3 DNA sequence: TGCAGCGTCGGAGAGGGCGATCGGCCCCAGCATTTT. Its protein is CSVGEGDRPQHF.

The chain employs TRBV12-5 and TRBJ2-6; possibly TRBD2 for D (5 bases). Germline CDR1 LGHNT, CDR2 FRNRAP. V was shortened by 3 bases and J by 3 bases, with 9 bases between the two germline ends. The CDR3 consists of 15 residues. The CDR3 region is CASGFSGVGANVLTF. CDR3 nucleotides: TGTGCTAGTGGTTTTTCCGGGGTTGGGGCCAACGTCCTGACTTTC.

J is TRBJ1-1 and V is TRBV30, with D unresolved. Germline loops: CDR1 GTSNPN, CDR2 SVGIG (reference sequence). Trimming left V 4 bases short and J 8 bases short, with 14 bases between. CDR3 size: 12 residues. CDR3 residues: CAWKFGGSEAFF. The CDR3 DNA reads TGTGCCTGGAAGTTTGGAGGGTCCGAAGCTTTCTTT.

The chain has TRBV24-1 and TRBJ2-1; TRBD2 agrees at 9 bases. Germline V lookup: CDR1 KGHDR, CDR2 SFDVKD. The CDR3 loop spans 17 amino acids. Trimming removed 3 bases from V and 3 bases from J; junction bases left unmatched: 8. The CDR3 here is CATSDGASGRLYNEQFF. The CDR3 bases are TGTGCCACCAGTGATGGTGCCAGCGGGAGGCTCTACAATGAGCAGTTCTTC.

This chain links TRBV28 with TRBJ2-5; 8 bases fit TRBD2. V was clipped by 8 bases and J by 2 bases; unmatched bases: 7. The germline CDR1 and CDR2 sequences are MDHEN and SYDVKM. This CDR3 contains 14 residues. CDR3 in amino acids: CASGRTGGQETQYF. The CDR3 region has the DNA TGTGCCAGCGGACGCACGGGAGGGCAAGAGACCCAGTACTTC.

This sequence joins TRBV9 and TRBJ1-4, with D perhaps matching TRBD1 (5 bases). This CDR3 comprises 14 residues. Germline assignment: CDR1 SGDLS and CDR2 YYNGEE. V gave up 5 bases and J gave up 7 bases, with 15 bases separating them. DNA for the CDR3: TGTGCCAGCAGTCTAGCGGGGCAAAGTGAAAAACTGTTTTTT. Encoded protein: CASSLAGQSEKLFF.

V is TRBV27 and J is TRBJ2-7; 10 nucleotides agree with TRBD1. The CDR3 covers 14 residues. The V and J ends lost 4 bases and 7 bases, in that order; junction bases with no gene match: 7. Germline CDR1 is MNHEY and CDR2 is SMNVEV (reference sequence). CDR3 region: CASSYGTGVGEQYF. The CDR3, as DNA: TGTGCCAGCAGTTACGGGACAGGGGTTGGAGAGCAGTACTTC.

This clone was recorded once. The rearrangement uses TRBV18 and TRBJ2-7; a weak D match, TRBD2 (6 bases). The CDR3 has 18 residues. V gave up 0 bases and J gave up 3 bases, with 21 bases separating them. Per germline, CDR1 KGHSH and CDR2 LQKENI. The CDR3, as DNA: TGTGCCAGCTCACCACCTAGAGGCACTCGTAGCGGCATCTACGAGCAGTACTTC. This codes for CASSPPRGTRSGIYEQYF.

This clone occurred a few times. The chain carries TRBV29-1 and TRBJ1-2, with 7 bases aligning to TRBD1. The CDR3 extends over 14 amino acids. Unmatched junction bases numbered 10, after V lost 3 bases and J lost 6 bases. CDR1 and CDR2 from the germline V gene are SQVTM and ANQGSEA. This CDR3 is CSVDRTRGRDGYTF. CDR3 DNA: TGCAGCGTTGACCGAACGAGGGGGCGAGATGGCTACACCTTC.

The sample holds one count of this clone. Other nucleotide sequences in the sample specify the same CDR3. The CDR3 DNA reads TGTGCCAGCAGCCCGTACACCGGGGAGCTGTTTTTT. Protein product: CASSPYTGELFF. The gene calls are TRBV14 and TRBJ2-2; no reliable D call. The germline V and J ends were trimmed by 4 bases and 3 bases, with 3 bases remaining between them. This CDR3 has 12 amino acids. CDR1 is SGHDN, CDR2 FVKESK, per germline. Using reference TRBV14 and TRBJ2-2 for the parts outside the CDR3, the full variable domain is EAGVTQFPSHSVIEKGQTVTLRCDPISGHDNLYWYRRVMGKEIKFLLHFVKESKQDESGMPNNRFLAERTGGTYSTLKVQPAELEDSGVYFCASSPYTGELFFGEGSRLTVL.

This clone was found once. The V call is TRBV4-3, the J call TRBJ1-6; possibly TRBD1 for D (5 bases). CDR3 length: 20 residues. The V end lost 0 bases, the J end lost 0 bases, and 18 bases lay between the germline ends. Germline CDR1 and CDR2: LGHNA and YSLEER. CDR3 DNA: TGCGCCAGCAGCCAAGATGGGCGGGGCGCCACCGGCTCCTATAATTCACCCCTCCACTTT. Protein: CASSQDGRGATGSYNSPLHF.

The rearrangement uses TRBV19 and TRBJ1-1; D remains ambiguous. This CDR3 is built from 18 residues. Germline CDR1 is LNHDA and CDR2 is SQIVND (reference sequence). V lost 9 bases, J lost 1 base, and 27 bases lay in between. CDR3 coding DNA: TGTGCCAGCTCCTCGAGGGCCCCAGCTTACACCTCGAACACTGAAGCTTTCTTT. Amino acids: CASSSRAPAYTSNTEAFF.

The chain couples TRBV19 to TRBJ2-5; 10 bases are a match to TRBD2. Germline V gives CDR1 LNHDA, CDR2 SQIVND (reference sequence). There are 14 residues in the CDR3. V trimming: 6 bases; J trimming: 6 bases; junction bases outside the gene matches: 7. CDR3 DNA sequence: TGTGCCAGTAGCAGCCTAGCGGGAGCCAAGACCCAGTACTTC. Its protein product is CASSSLAGAKTQYF.

In its sample, this clone was seen once. V gene TRBV3-1 (or the pseudogene TRBV3-2) combines with J gene TRBJ1-6; tentatively, D is TRBD1 (5 bases). Looked up from germline, CDR1 is LGHDT and CDR2 is YNNKEL (reference sequence). Between the trimmed V and J ends, which lost 3 bases and 8 bases, there was a span of 8 bases. The CDR3 extends over 13 amino acids. CDR3 coding DNA: TGTGCCAGCAGCCAGGCGGGGGATTCACCCCTCCACTTT. Its protein is CASSQAGDSPLHF.

The sample holds one count of this clone. The chain uses TRBV6-5 and TRBJ2-1, with 7 nucleotides matching TRBD2. The CDR3 consists of 14 residues. V gave up 6 bases and J gave up 5 bases; unmatched junction bases: 7. Germline V gene sequence: CDR1 MNHEY, CDR2 SVGAGI. The CDR3 coding sequence is TGTGCCAGCAGCCGGGGGGAAGTTGACAATGAGCAGTTCTTC. It translates to CASSRGEVDNEQFF.

The chain combines TRBV7-3 with TRBJ1-2; 9 nucleotides line up with TRBD1. The trim removed 0 bases at V and 5 bases at J, leaving 4 bases unmatched. Germline CDR1 reads SGHTA; CDR2 reads FQGTGA. The CDR3 runs 15 residues. The CDR3 bases are TGTGCCAGCAGCTTAACGGGGGGACAGGGTTATGGCTACACCTTC. As protein: CASSLTGGQGYGYTF.

This chain joins TRBV11-3 and TRBJ1-1; D is undetermined. This CDR3 contains 14 residues. Per germline, CDR1 SGHNT and CDR2 YENEEA. V was shortened by 5 bases and J by 2 bases, with 12 bases between the two germline ends. In DNA form, the CDR3 reads TGTGCCAGCAGCCCTCGCTTCCTAAACACTGAAGCTTTCTTT. Its translation is CASSPRFLNTEAFF.

V usage is TRBV11-1 and J usage is TRBJ2-1, with D tentatively TRBD2 (6 bases). The CDR3 contains 15 residues. V was trimmed by 5 bases and J by 8 bases, leaving 19 bases between them. Germline assignment: CDR1 SGHAT and CDR2 FQDESV (reference sequence). The CDR3: CASSPERARTHEQFF. In DNA, the CDR3 is TGTGCCAGCAGCCCGGAGCGGGCCAGGACCCATGAGCAGTTCTTC.

V and J are TRBV29-1 and TRBJ1-5; tentatively, D is TRBD1 (5 bases). Germline V gene data show CDR1 as SQVTM and CDR2 as ANQGSEA. Between the trimmed V and J ends, which lost 1 base and 6 bases, there was a span of 13 bases. The CDR3 consists of 14 residues. The CDR3 DNA sequence: TGCAGCGTTGAAGTAGCAGGGTCCGGTCAGCCCCAGCATTTT. As protein: CSVEVAGSGQPQHF.

The chain combines TRBV9 with TRBJ2-7; TRBD2 agrees at 11 bases. This CDR3 has 15 residues. Trimming removed 1 base from V and 4 bases from J; junction bases left unmatched: 4. Germline V CDR1 and CDR2: SGDLS, YYNGEE. For the CDR3, the DNA is TGTGCCAGCAGCGTAACTAGCGGGGGCCCTTACGAGCAGTACTTC. It yields the protein CASSVTSGGPYEQYF.

The genes are TRBV28 and TRBJ1-2; unclear D gene. The germline V gene has CDR1 MDHEN and CDR2 SYDVKM. The CDR3 sequence is 12 residues long. V was cut by 8 bases and J by 4 bases, with 11 bases left in between. Written as DNA, the CDR3 is TGTGCCAGCCTAGGGAGGAGCTATGGCTACACCTTC. Translating it yields CASLGRSYGYTF.

The V call is TRBV25-1, the J call TRBJ2-7, with 7 nucleotides matching TRBD2. The ends lost 8 bases at V and 7 bases at J; junction bases unmatched: 17. Germline CDR1 MGHDK, CDR2 SYGVNS. The CDR3 sequence is 15 residues long. CDR3 bases: TGTGCCAGCTTTGCTAGCGGACTAGGGCCCGGGGAGCAGTACTTC. This encodes CASFASGLGPGEQYF.

The chain recombines TRBV5-8 with TRBJ1-4; 9 bases are a match to TRBD1. Per the germline V gene, CDR1 is SGHTS and CDR2 is YDEGEE. The CDR3 has 15 residues. Trimming cost V 4 bases and J 8 bases; bases outside gene matches: 9. The CDR3 DNA reads as TGTGCCAGCAGCCCCTGGGACAGGGAGGTAGAAAAACTGTTTTTT. This translates into CASSPWDREVEKLFF.

The chain links TRBV6-6 to TRBJ2-7; TRBD1 matches at 10 bases. V dropped 6 bases and J dropped 9; count of bases not matched to a gene: 8. CDR1 and CDR2 from the germline V gene are MNHNY and SVGAGI (reference sequence). This CDR3 is 13 amino acids long. Here the CDR3 reads CASSRRQGATQYF. CDR3 DNA: TGTGCCAGCAGCAGGAGACAGGGGGCAACGCAGTACTTC.

The chain joins TRBV19 to TRBJ2-7; D uncertain. This CDR3 has 16 amino acids. The V end was cut by 1 base, the J end by 2 bases, with 15 bases between. Germline V gives CDR1 LNHDA, CDR2 SQIVND (reference sequence). CDR3 DNA sequence: TGTGCCAGTAGTATAGTTTACGGAGAGCTACCCTACGAGCAGTACTTC. It translates to CASSIVYGELPYEQYF.